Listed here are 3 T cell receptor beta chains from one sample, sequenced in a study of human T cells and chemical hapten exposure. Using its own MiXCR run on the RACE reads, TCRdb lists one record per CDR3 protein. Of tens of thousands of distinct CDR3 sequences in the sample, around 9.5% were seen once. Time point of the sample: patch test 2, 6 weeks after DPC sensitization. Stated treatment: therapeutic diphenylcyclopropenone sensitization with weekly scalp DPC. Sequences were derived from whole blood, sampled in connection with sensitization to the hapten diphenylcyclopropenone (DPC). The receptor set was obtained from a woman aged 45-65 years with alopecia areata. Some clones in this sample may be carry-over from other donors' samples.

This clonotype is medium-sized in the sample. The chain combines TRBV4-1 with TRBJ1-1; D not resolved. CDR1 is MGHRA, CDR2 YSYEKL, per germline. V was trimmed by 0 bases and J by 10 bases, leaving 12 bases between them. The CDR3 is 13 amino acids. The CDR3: CASSQDWRGAAFF. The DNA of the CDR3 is TGCGCCAGCAGCCAAGATTGGAGAGGCGCAGCTTTCTTT.

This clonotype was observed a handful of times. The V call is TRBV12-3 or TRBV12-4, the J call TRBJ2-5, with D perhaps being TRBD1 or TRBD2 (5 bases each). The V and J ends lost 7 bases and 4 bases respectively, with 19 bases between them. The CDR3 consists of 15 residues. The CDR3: CASTSGLGDPETQYF. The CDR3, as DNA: TGTGCCAGCACATCGGGGCTAGGGGACCCAGAGACCCAGTACTTC.

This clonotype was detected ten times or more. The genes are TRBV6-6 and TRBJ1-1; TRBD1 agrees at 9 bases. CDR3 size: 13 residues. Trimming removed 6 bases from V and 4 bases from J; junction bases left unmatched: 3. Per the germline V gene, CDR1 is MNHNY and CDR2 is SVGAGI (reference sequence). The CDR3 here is CASSPGQGTEAFF. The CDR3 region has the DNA TGTGCCAGCAGCCCGGGACAGGGCACTGAAGCTTTCTTT.